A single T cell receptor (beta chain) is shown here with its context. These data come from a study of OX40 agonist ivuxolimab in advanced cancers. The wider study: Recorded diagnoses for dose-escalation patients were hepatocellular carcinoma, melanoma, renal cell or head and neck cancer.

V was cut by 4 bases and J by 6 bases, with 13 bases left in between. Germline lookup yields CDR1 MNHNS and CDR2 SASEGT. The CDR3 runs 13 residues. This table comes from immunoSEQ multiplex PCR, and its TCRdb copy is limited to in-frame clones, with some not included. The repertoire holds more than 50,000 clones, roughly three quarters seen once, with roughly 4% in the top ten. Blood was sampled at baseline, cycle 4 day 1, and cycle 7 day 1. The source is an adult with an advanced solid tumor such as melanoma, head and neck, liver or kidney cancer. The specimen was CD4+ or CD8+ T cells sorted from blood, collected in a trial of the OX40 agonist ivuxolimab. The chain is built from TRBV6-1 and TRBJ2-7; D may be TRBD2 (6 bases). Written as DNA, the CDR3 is TGTGCCAGCAGTGTTTGGGACTCGCTCGAGCAGTACTTC. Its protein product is CASSVWDSLEQYF.